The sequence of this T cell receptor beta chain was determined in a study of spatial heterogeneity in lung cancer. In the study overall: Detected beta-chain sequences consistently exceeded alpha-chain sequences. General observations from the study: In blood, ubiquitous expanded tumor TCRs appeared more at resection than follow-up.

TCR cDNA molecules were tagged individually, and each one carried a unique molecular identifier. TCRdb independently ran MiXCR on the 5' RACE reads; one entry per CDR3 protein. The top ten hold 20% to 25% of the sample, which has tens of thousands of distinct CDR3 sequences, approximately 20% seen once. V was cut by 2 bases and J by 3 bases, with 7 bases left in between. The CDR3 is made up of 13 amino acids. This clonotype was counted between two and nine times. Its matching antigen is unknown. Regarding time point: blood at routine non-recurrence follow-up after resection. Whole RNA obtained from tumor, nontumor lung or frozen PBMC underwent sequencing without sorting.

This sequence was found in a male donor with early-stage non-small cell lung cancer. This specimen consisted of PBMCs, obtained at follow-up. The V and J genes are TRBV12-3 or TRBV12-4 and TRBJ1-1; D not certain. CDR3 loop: CASSLHGDTEAFF. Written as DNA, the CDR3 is TGTGCCAGCAGTTTACACGGAGACACTGAAGCTTTCTTT.